This TCR beta chain was recorded in a study of neurological immune-mediated disorders. As for the cDNA, it was generated by 5'RACE with 10-nucleotide random UMIs. Every sequencing run generated in excess of 160 million TCR-beta sequences. These sequences covered 15-18 subjects. TCRdb re-called the 5' RACE reads with MiXCR, one entry per CDR3 protein. The repertoire includes around 30,000 distinct CDR3 sequences, about a sixth of them detected once, and almost 5% sits in the top ten. This clonotype was counted many times. Noted time point: technical triplicate 3. The ends were cut back, 6 bases at V and 3 bases at J, with 14 bases in the middle. Germline lookup yields CDR1 MNHEY and CDR2 SMNVEV (reference sequence). The CDR3 extends over 14 amino acids.

The rearrangement uses TRBV27 and TRBJ1-1; no reliable D call. This TCR derives from a female donor with HTLV-1-associated myelopathy (HAM/TSP). The source material was CD4+ T cells from blood. CDR3 bases: TGTGCCAGCAGATCGGGCAAACGAGACACTGAAGCTTTCTTT. As protein: CASRSGKRDTEAFF.